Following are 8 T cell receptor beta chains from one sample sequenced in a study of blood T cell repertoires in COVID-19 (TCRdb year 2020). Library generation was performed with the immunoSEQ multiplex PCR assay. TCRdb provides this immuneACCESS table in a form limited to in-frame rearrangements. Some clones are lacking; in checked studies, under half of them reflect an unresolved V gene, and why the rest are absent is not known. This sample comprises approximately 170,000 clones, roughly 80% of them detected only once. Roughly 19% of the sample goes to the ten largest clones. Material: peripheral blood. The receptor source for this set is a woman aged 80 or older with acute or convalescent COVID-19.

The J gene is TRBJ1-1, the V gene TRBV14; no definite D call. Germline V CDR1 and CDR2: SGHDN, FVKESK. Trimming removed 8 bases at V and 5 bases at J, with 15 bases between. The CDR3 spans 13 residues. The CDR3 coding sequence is TGTGCCAGCCGAGCCAAACCCTATACTGAAGCTTTCTTT. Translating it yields CASRAKPYTEAFF.

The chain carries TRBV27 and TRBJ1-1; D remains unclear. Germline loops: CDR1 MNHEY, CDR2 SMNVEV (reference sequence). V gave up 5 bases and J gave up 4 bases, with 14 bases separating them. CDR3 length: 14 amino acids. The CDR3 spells CASSRGFTRTEAFF. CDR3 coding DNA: TGTGCCAGCAGTCGAGGGTTTACGCGCACTGAAGCTTTCTTT.

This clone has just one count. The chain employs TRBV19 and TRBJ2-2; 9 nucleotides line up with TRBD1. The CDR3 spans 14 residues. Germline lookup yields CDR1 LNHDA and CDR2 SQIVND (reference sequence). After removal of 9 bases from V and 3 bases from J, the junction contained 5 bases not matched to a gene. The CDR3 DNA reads TGTGCCAGCCACAGGGGGCTGGACACCGGGGAGCTGTTTTTT. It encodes CASHRGLDTGELFF. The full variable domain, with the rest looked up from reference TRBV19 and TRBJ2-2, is DGGITQSPKYLFRKEGQNVTLSCEQNLNHDAMYWYRQDPGQGLRLIYYSQIVNDFQKGDIAEGYSVSREKKESFPLTVTSAQKNPTAFYLCASHRGLDTGELFFGEGSRLTVL.

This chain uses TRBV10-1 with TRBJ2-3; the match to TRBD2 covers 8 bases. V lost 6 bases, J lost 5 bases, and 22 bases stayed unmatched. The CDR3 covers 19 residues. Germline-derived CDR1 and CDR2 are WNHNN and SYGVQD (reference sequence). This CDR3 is CASSSGGSGGLVWEDTQYF. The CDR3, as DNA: TGCGCCAGCAGCAGTGGAGGGTCGGGAGGGTTAGTATGGGAAGATACGCAGTATTTT.

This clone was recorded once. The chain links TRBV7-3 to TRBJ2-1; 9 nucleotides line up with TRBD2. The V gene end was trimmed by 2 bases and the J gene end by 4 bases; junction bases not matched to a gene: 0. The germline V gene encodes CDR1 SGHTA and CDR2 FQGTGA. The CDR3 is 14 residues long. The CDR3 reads CASSLAGGYNEQFF. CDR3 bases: TGTGCCAGCAGCTTAGCGGGGGGGTACAATGAGCAGTTCTTC. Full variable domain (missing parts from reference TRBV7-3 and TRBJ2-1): GAGVSQTPSNKVTEKGKYVELRCDPISGHTALYWYRQSLGQGPEFLIYFQGTGAADDSGLPNDRFFAVRPEGSVSTLKIQRTERGDSAVYLCASSLAGGYNEQFFGPGTRLTVL.

CDR3: CASSTSRSRGSSNYGYTF. As DNA, the CDR3 is TGTGCCAGTAGTACTTCCAGATCCAGGGGCTCTTCTAACTATGGCTACACCTTC. The rearrangement uses TRBV19 and TRBJ1-2; a weak D match, TRBD1 (6 bases). Germline values: CDR1 LNHDA, CDR2 SQIVND (reference sequence). The CDR3 has 18 residues. V was shortened by 4 bases and J by 0 bases, with 21 bases between the two germline ends. Full variable domain (rest looked up from reference TRBV19 and TRBJ1-2): DGGITQSPKYLFRKEGQNVTLSCEQNLNHDAMYWYRQDPGQGLRLIYYSQIVNDFQKGDIAEGYSVSREKKESFPLTVTSAQKNPTAFYLCASSTSRSRGSSNYGYTFGSGTRLTVV.

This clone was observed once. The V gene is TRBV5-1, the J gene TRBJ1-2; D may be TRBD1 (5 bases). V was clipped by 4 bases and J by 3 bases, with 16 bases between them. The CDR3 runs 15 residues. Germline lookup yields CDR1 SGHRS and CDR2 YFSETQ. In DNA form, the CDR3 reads TGCGCCAGCAGCCAAGGGGCAGGAGAGCACTATGGCTACACCTTC. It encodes CASSQGAGEHYGYTF.

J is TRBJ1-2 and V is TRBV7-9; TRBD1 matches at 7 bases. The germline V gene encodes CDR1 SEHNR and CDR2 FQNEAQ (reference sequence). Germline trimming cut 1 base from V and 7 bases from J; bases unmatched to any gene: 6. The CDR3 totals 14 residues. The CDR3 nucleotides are TGTGCCAGCAGCTTAGACGGGACAGCAGTTGGCTACACCTTC. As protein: CASSLDGTAVGYTF.